This T cell receptor (beta chain) was documented in a study of OX40 agonist ivuxolimab in advanced cancers. Background on the study: Having had anti-PD-1, anti-PD-L1 or anti-CTLA-4 therapy before was allowed, and about 40% had some.

This clone came up a few times. The germline gives CDR1 LGHNA, CDR2 YSLEER. The CDR3 extends over 14 amino acids. V was pared by 1 base and J by 13 bases, with 14 bases between. Here immunoSEQ multiplex PCR was the method, and the copy in TCRdb shows in-frame clones only, minus some. This sample has 99,000 or so clones, with approximately 80% found just once. Blood was sampled at baseline, cycle 4 day 1, and cycle 7 day 1. This clonotype was obtained from an adult with an advanced solid tumor such as melanoma, head and neck, liver or kidney cancer. V gene TRBV4-3 combines with J gene TRBJ1-6; the D is unclear. Sequencing was performed on CD4+ or CD8+ T cells sorted from blood, taken in a trial of the OX40 agonist ivuxolimab. CDR3 in amino acids: CASSQGNQAGPLHF. The CDR3, as DNA: TGCGCCAGCAGCCAAGGGAATCAGGCGGGGCCCCTCCACTTT.